This T cell receptor (beta chain) stems from a study of T cell repertoires in cytomegalovirus infection. The overall study: CMV epitopes in the study were HLA-C-restricted (recently identified) and HLA-B-restricted (well studied). A matching HLA type, together with CMV infection, was signaled by public TCR beta signatures. The study's findings and limits: Within the response measured ex vivo, HLA-C-restricted CMV-specific TCR beta clonotypes were dominant.

TCRdb used MiXCR to reprocess the reads, holding one entry per CDR3 protein. The sample contains about 160,000 distinct CDR3 sequences, about a fifth of which appear only once. This clonotype was recorded many times. What it binds is not known. CDR1 and CDR2 from the germline V gene are SGHTA and FQGNSA. This CDR3 is 15 amino acids long. The V gene end was trimmed by 5 bases and the J gene end by 4 bases; junction bases not matched to a gene: 4. The receptor was derived from a human donor in good health (CMV status not recorded). Some clones in this sample may be carry-over from other donors' samples. V is TRBV7-2 and J is TRBJ2-2; TRBD1 agrees at 10 bases. Source: CD8+ T cells from cultured PBMCs, taken from culture after CMV antigen stimulation. The CDR3 DNA follows: TGTGCCAGCAGCCCCCGGGACAGGGGCACCGGGGAGCTGTTTTTT. It yields the protein CASSPRDRGTGELFF. The full variable domain, in which reference TRBV7-2 and TRBJ2-2 provide the parts outside the CDR3, is GAGVSQSPSNKVTEKGKDVELRCDPISGHTALYWYRQSLGQGLEFLIYFQGNSAPDKSGLPSDRFSAERTGGSVSTLTIQRTQQEDSAVYLCASSPRDRGTGELFFGEGSRLTVL.